Listed below are T cell receptor beta chains from one sample, sequenced in a study of T-cell reconstitution after alpha-beta-depleted transplantation in children. TCRdb ran MiXCR on the PCR reads and lists one entry per CDR3 protein. The data show approximately 400,000 distinct CDR3 sequences, approximately 10% seen once. Sequenced material: PBMCs from the stem cell graft donor, taken from the stem cell graft. These receptors came from a human donor who donated a stem cell graft to a child with acute myeloid leukemia. Both conserved end residues are part of each CDR3. D genes are given only for firm matches. Only some rows state a clone size, as once, few, many or a class for expanded clones.

TRBJ1-2	TRBV21-1	.	.	CASSKRADRGRHYGYTF	TGTGCCAGCAGCAAAAGGGCCGACAGGGGGCGCCACTATGGCTACACCTTC
TRBJ1-3	TRBV7-9	.	.	CASSERGLSGNTIYF	TGTGCCAGCAGCGAGAGGGGGTTATCTGGAAACACCATATATTTT
TRBJ2-5	TRBV20-1	.	few	CSATPLGGETQYF	TGCAGTGCTACCCCTCTGGGGGGTGAGACCCAGTACTTC
TRBJ2-5	TRBV3-1	.	few	CASSSEGFMRETQYF	TGTGCCAGCAGCTCCGAGGGGTTTATGAGAGAGACCCAGTACTTC
TRBJ2-2	TRBV5-1	TRBD2	.	CASSFGTSGFANTGELFF	TGCGCCAGCAGCTTCGGGACTAGCGGGTTCGCGAACACCGGGGAGCTGTTTTTT
TRBJ1-1	TRBV7-8	.	few	CASNRGGITEAFF	TGTGCCAGCAACCGAGGGGGTATCACTGAAGCTTTCTTT
TRBJ1-4	TRBV2	TRBD1	many	CASRETGTNEKLFF	TGTGCCAGCAGGGAGACAGGGACTAATGAAAAACTGTTTTTT
TRBJ2-2	TRBV20-1	TRBD2	.	CSAVTSGGAGELFF	TGCAGTGCTGTTACTAGCGGGGGGGCCGGGGAGCTGTTTTTT
TRBJ2-1	TRBV12-3/TRBV12-4	TRBD2	.	CASSSALADLAQFF	TGTGCCAGCAGTTCCGCACTAGCGGACCTTGCGCAGTTCTTC
TRBJ2-5	TRBV4-3	.	few	CASSQEPGKRGQETQYF	TGCGCCAGCAGCCAAGAACCGGGAAAGAGGGGCCAAGAGACCCAGTACTTC
TRBJ2-3	TRBV5-1	.	few	CASRSGDTQYF	TGCGCCAGCAGGTCCGGAGATACGCAGTATTTT
TRBJ1-2	TRBV27	TRBD1	few	CASRDRGFALSPYGYTF	TGTGCCAGCCGGGACAGGGGTTTCGCTTTGTCTCCGTATGGCTACACCTTC
TRBJ2-1	TRBV4-2	.	.	CASSQDLRRSYNEQFF	TGTGCCAGCAGCCAAGATTTGCGGAGATCCTACAATGAGCAGTTCTTC
TRBJ1-6	TRBV12-3/TRBV12-4	.	few	CASSLPGLSYNSPLHF	TGTGCCAGCAGTTTACCGGGCCTCTCCTATAATTCACCCCTCCACTTT
TRBJ2-6	TRBV20-1	TRBD1	few	CSASLGQGGAGANVLTF	TGCAGTGCTAGTTTGGGACAGGGAGGCGCTGGGGCCAACGTCCTGACTTTC
TRBJ2-3	TRBV7-6	.	.	CASSYADTQYF	TGTGCCAGCAGCTACGCAGATACGCAGTATTTT
TRBJ2-1	TRBV7-9	.	few	CASSPVYDEQFF	TGTGCCAGCAGCCCCGTATATGATGAGCAGTTCTTC